Below are 15 T cell receptor beta chains sequenced from a single sample in a study of shared clonotypes between healthy human individuals. TCRdb's copy holds only in-frame clones and misses some; the assay was immunoSEQ multiplex PCR. Among some 2,000,000 clones listed, approximately 94% were seen once. CD45RO-negative, CCR7-positively selected cells formed the naive CD8 fraction, excluding terminally differentiated effector memory CD45RA+ cells. Sequences were obtained from naive CD8+ T cells sorted from blood. These receptors were taken from a man aged 18 to 29 in good health.

This chain joins TRBV19 and TRBJ1-4, with 7 bases fitting TRBD1. The CDR3 loop spans 16 amino acids. V shed 10 bases, J shed 8 bases, and the junction held 19 bases outside the gene matches. CDR1 is LNHDA and CDR2 is SQIVND in the germline V gene (reference sequence). The CDR3 DNA reads TGTGCCACGAGGACCCACTCGGACAGGCGGGGGGAAAAACTGTTTTTT. Translated: CATRTHSDRRGEKLFF.

The chain has TRBV9 and TRBJ2-7; D is uncertain. This CDR3 has 16 amino acids. The ends were cut back, 0 bases at V and 3 bases at J, with 16 bases in the middle. The germline CDR1 and CDR2 sequences are SGDLS and YYNGEE. CDR3 sequence reads: CASSVGAQADDYEQYF. The CDR3, as DNA: TGTGCCAGCAGCGTAGGGGCGCAGGCGGACGACTACGAGCAGTACTTC.

Comment on this clone: This specimen includes other DNA sequences encoding the same CDR3. V is TRBV27 and J is TRBJ1-5, with 8 bases aligning to TRBD1. The germline V gene has CDR1 MNHEY and CDR2 SMNVEV (reference sequence). The CDR3 contains 16 residues. V gave up 5 bases and J gave up 3 bases; unmatched junction bases: 9. CDR3 in amino acids: CASSPSQGEDNQPQHF. The CDR3 DNA reads TGTGCCAGCAGTCCATCACAGGGGGAAGACAATCAGCCCCAGCATTTT.

CDR3 sequence: CASSSRPDYNEQFF. As DNA, the CDR3 is TGTGCCAGTAGTAGTCGGCCAGACTACAATGAGCAGTTCTTC. The V and J genes are TRBV19 and TRBJ2-1; D gene unclear. Trimming took 4 bases from V and 3 from J, leaving 10 bases between them. The V gene's germline CDR1 is LNHDA and CDR2 SQIVND (reference sequence). This CDR3 contains 14 residues.

This chain links TRBV4-3 with TRBJ1-4; the D is unclear. CDR3 length: 17 amino acids. Germline CDR1 LGHNA, CDR2 YSLEER. Between the trimmed V and J ends, which lost 1 base and 0 bases, there was a span of 12 bases. Here the CDR3 DNA reads TGCGCCAGCAGCCAAGTTGACTCCCTGACAACTAATGAAAAACTGTTTTTT. Amino acid sequence: CASSQVDSLTTNEKLFF.

This clone was recorded once. V is TRBV5-5 and J is TRBJ2-1; D uncertain. V lost 2 bases, J lost 8 bases, and 8 bases lay in between. The germline CDR1 and CDR2 sequences are SGHKS and YYEKEE (reference sequence). The CDR3 extends over 12 amino acids. In nucleotides, the CDR3 is TGTGCCAGCAGCTTAAACGGGTATGAGCAGTTCTTC. It codes for CASSLNGYEQFF.

J is TRBJ1-6 and V is TRBV5-6; a weak D match, TRBD1 (5 bases). Per the germline V gene, CDR1 is SGHDT and CDR2 is YYEEEE. Trimming cost V 1 base and J 4 bases, with 15 bases left between them. The CDR3 has 17 amino acids. The CDR3 region is CASSLITGPLYNSPLHF. The CDR3 region has the DNA TGTGCCAGCAGCTTGATAACAGGCCCGCTTTATAATTCACCCCTCCACTTT.

The chain couples TRBV27 to TRBJ2-3, with a possible D match to TRBD2 (6 bases). Germline values: CDR1 MNHEY, CDR2 SMNVEV (reference sequence). V shed 5 bases and J shed 2 bases, with 11 bases lying between them. This CDR3 region has 14 residues. This CDR3 reads CASSDSGNTDTQYF. The CDR3, as DNA: TGTGCCAGCAGTGATAGCGGAAACACAGATACGCAGTATTTT.

Details on this clone: The sample has other DNA sequences that encode this CDR3 too. This chain uses TRBV6-5 with TRBJ1-1; D is possibly TRBD1 (6 bases). Deletions cut 2 bases from V and 0 bases from J, with 7 bases between. Germline CDR1 reads MNHEY; CDR2 reads SVGAGI. The CDR3 covers 14 residues. The CDR3 nucleotides are TGTGCCAGCAGTTACACAGGGTTGAACACTGAAGCTTTCTTT. This encodes CASSYTGLNTEAFF.

This chain uses TRBV4-1 with TRBJ2-1; the D gene is possibly TRBD2 (5 bases). CDR3 length: 18 residues. Trimming removed 0 bases at V and 0 bases at J, with 15 bases between. CDR1 MGHRA and CDR2 YSYEKL come from the germline V gene. CDR3 in amino acids: CASSQDPQAASSYNEQFF. The CDR3 DNA is TGCGCCAGCAGCCAAGATCCCCAAGCGGCGAGCTCCTACAATGAGCAGTTCTTC.

The V call is TRBV5-1, the J call TRBJ2-5; 7 nucleotides agree with TRBD1. V shed 5 bases and J 1 base; nucleotides not matched to a gene: 8. Germline CDR1 reads SGHRS; CDR2 reads YFSETQ. The CDR3 sequence is 15 residues long. The CDR3 DNA follows: TGCGCCAGCAGAGGTCCAGGGACAGCCCAAGAGACCCAGTACTTC. Its translation is CASRGPGTAQETQYF.

This clone has a single count. The chain is built from TRBV6-5 and TRBJ1-2; TRBD1 aligns across 12 bases. The CDR3 is 14 amino acids. V lost 0 bases, J lost 8 bases, and 1 base stayed unmatched. CDR1 and CDR2 from the germline V gene are MNHEY and SVGAGI. CDR3 amino acids: CASSYSGTGGGYTF. In DNA, the CDR3 is TGTGCCAGCAGTTACTCCGGGACAGGGGGCGGCTACACCTTC.

The chain combines TRBV7-2 with TRBJ2-1, with D possibly being TRBD2 (5 bases). V lost 2 bases, J lost 14 bases, and 16 bases lay in between. CDR1 is SGHTA, CDR2 FQGNSA, per germline. CDR3 size: 13 residues. CDR3 sequence reads: CASSLFYAEEKFF. The CDR3 nucleotides are TGTGCCAGCAGCTTATTTTACGCGGAGGAAAAGTTCTTC.

The chain links TRBV19 to TRBJ1-5, with TRBD1 identical over 10 bases. This CDR3 is built from 15 residues. Germline values: CDR1 LNHDA, CDR2 SQIVND (reference sequence). Trimming took 7 bases from V and 5 from J; bases not matched to a gene: 8. The CDR3 loop is CASTLTGGGHQPQHF. In nucleotides, the CDR3 is TGTGCCAGTACCCTGACAGGGGGCGGGCATCAGCCCCAGCATTTT.

The rearrangement joins TRBV6-1 to TRBJ2-7; D is tentatively TRBD1 or TRBD2 (5 bases each). Trimming shortened V by 4 bases and J by 0 bases, and 10 bases separated the two germline ends. CDR3 length: 14 amino acids. Germline CDR1 and CDR2: MNHNS and SASEGT. This CDR3 is CASSVGDSSYEQYF. CDR3 nucleotides: TGTGCCAGCAGTGTGGGAGACAGCTCCTACGAGCAGTACTTC.